Presented here are 17 T cell receptor beta chains from one specimen sequenced in a study of blood T cell repertoires in COVID-19. Here immunoSEQ multiplex PCR was the method, and the copy in TCRdb shows in-frame clones only, minus some. The data show roughly 150,000 clones, 87% seen once. Source material: peripheral blood. Receptors were obtained from a man older than 75 with acute or convalescent COVID-19.

The chain combines TRBV5-8 with TRBJ2-7, with D possibly matching TRBD1 (6 bases). Germline V gives CDR1 SGHTS, CDR2 YDEGEE. V lost 4 bases and J lost 7, with 12 bases in between. This CDR3 is 12 amino acids long. CDR3 nucleotides: TGTGCCAGCAGCCGTTGGGGGCGGGAGCAGTACTTC. As protein: CASSRWGREQYF.

The chain couples TRBV10-2 to TRBJ2-3; a weak D match, TRBD2 (5 bases). This CDR3 has 13 amino acids. CDR1 and CDR2 (germline): WSHSY, SAAADI. V lost 6 bases and J lost 2, with 9 bases in between. The CDR3 region is CASRASLTDTQYF. CDR3 nucleotides: TGCGCCAGCAGGGCTAGCCTCACAGATACGCAGTATTTT.

The rearrangement uses TRBV7-9 and TRBJ2-5; 8 bases align to TRBD1. The CDR3 runs 12 residues. Germline-derived CDR1 and CDR2 are SEHNR and FQNEAQ (reference sequence). The V segment lost 7 bases and the J segment 5 bases; nucleotides outside the gene matches: 3. The CDR3 nucleotides are TGTGCCAGCACAGGGGGCTCTGAGACCCAGTACTTC. Amino acids: CASTGGSETQYF.

This rearrangement joins TRBV6-6 to TRBJ2-7, with 7 positions matching TRBD2. The V segment lost 5 bases and the J segment 5 bases; nucleotides outside the gene matches: 15. Per germline, CDR1 MNHNY and CDR2 SVGAGI (reference sequence). The CDR3 spans 16 residues. The CDR3: CASSAALGGSINEQYF. The CDR3 bases are TGTGCCAGCAGTGCCGCCTTAGGCGGGAGTATCAACGAGCAGTACTTC.

CDR3 DNA sequence: TGTGCCAGCAGCTTGGTCCCAGGGGGCACTGGAAACACCATATATTTT. Translated: CASSLVPGGTGNTIYF. The gene calls are TRBV5-5 and TRBJ1-3; 8 nucleotides align to TRBD1. The CDR3 extends over 16 amino acids. Looked up from germline, CDR1 is SGHKS and CDR2 is YYEKEE (reference sequence). V gave up 0 bases and J gave up 2 bases; unmatched junction bases: 4.

This rearrangement joins TRBV6-6 to TRBJ2-1; D unclear. V was clipped by 0 bases and J by 8 bases, with 8 bases between them. Germline V gives CDR1 MNHNY, CDR2 SVGAGI (reference sequence). This CDR3 has 13 amino acids. The CDR3 DNA reads as TGTGCCAGCAGTTACTCCCAGGAAGATGAGCAGTTCTTC. Translated, it gives CASSYSQEDEQFF.

This chain links TRBV18 with TRBJ2-7; weak D call: TRBD1 (5 bases). Trimming pared 4 bases from V and 2 bases from J, leaving 12 bases between. CDR1 is KGHSH, CDR2 LQKENI, per germline. This CDR3 comprises 14 residues. The CDR3 loop is CASSQSAGTYEQYF. CDR3 DNA: TGTGCCAGCTCACAGTCGGCAGGGACCTACGAGCAGTACTTC.

The genes are TRBV27 and TRBJ2-3, with TRBD1 as a possible D gene (5 bases). Germline CDR1 and CDR2: MNHEY and SMNVEV (reference sequence). The CDR3 consists of 13 residues. V was shortened by 6 bases and J by 8 bases, with 15 bases between the two germline ends. CDR3 region: CASRALGAGTQYF. CDR3 coding DNA: TGTGCCAGCAGGGCCCTTGGGGCCGGTACGCAGTATTTT.

This clone is a singleton in its sample. The chain couples TRBV12-3 or TRBV12-4 to TRBJ1-1; D is unclear. The CDR3 extends over 13 amino acids. The V and J ends lost 3 bases and 0 bases respectively, with 5 bases between them. The chain's CDR3 is CASSLAVNTEAFF. The DNA of the CDR3 is TGTGCCAGCAGTTTGGCAGTGAACACTGAAGCTTTCTTT.

The V call is TRBV6-5, the J call TRBJ2-5, with D tentatively TRBD2 (6 bases). Trimming removed 5 bases from V and 5 bases from J, with 12 bases in between. CDR1 and CDR2 (germline): MNHEY, SVGAGI. This CDR3 has 13 amino acids. CDR3 coding DNA: TGTGCCAGCAGTCGCGGGGTGGGGGAGACCCAGTACTTC. This codes for CASSRGVGETQYF.

V and J are TRBV19 and TRBJ2-1; 15 bases fit TRBD2. CDR1 is LNHDA, CDR2 SQIVND, per germline (reference sequence). The CDR3 has 19 residues. J lost 1 base, V lost 2 bases, and 6 bases had no gene match. CDR3 nucleotides: TGTGCCAGTAGTATAATTGGGACTAGCGGGAGGTGGTCCTACAATGAGCAGTTCTTC. It codes for CASSIIGTSGRWSYNEQFF.

The V and J genes are TRBV6-6 and TRBJ2-3, with 7 bases identical to TRBD1. Trimming took 4 bases from V and 2 from J; bases not matched to a gene: 9. This CDR3 has 16 residues. The germline CDR1 and CDR2 sequences are MNHNY and SVGAGI (reference sequence). The chain's CDR3 is CASSFQDRPDTDTQYF. The CDR3 nucleotides read TGTGCCAGCAGTTTTCAGGACAGGCCCGACACAGATACGCAGTATTTT.

The V gene is TRBV7-9, the J gene TRBJ1-1, with D unclear. V lost 4 bases to trimming and J lost 4 bases, with 13 bases between them. There are 14 residues in the CDR3. From germline, CDR1 is SEHNR and CDR2 FQNEAQ (reference sequence). CDR3 residues: CASSSPGRATEAFF. The CDR3 bases are TGTGCCAGCAGCTCTCCGGGTCGTGCCACTGAAGCTTTCTTT.

The V gene is TRBV6-5, the J gene TRBJ2-3; the match to TRBD1 covers 10 bases. Germline loops: CDR1 MNHEY, CDR2 SVGAGI. The CDR3 has 15 residues. With 6 bases clipped from V and 1 base from J, the junction kept 4 bases outside the gene matches. DNA for the CDR3: TGTGCCAGCAGACCCGGGACAGGGGGCACAGATACGCAGTATTTT. As protein: CASRPGTGGTDTQYF.

Only one count was recorded for this clone. CDR3 DNA: TGCGCCAGCAGCGGAGGGACAGGGAGAGCGGAGACCCAGTACTTC. Protein product: CASSGGTGRAETQYF. This chain joins TRBV5-1 and TRBJ2-5, with 9 bases matching TRBD1. The V gene end was trimmed by 4 bases and the J gene end by 5 bases; junction bases not matched to a gene: 9. The CDR3 has 15 residues. Germline CDR1 and CDR2: SGHRS and YFSETQ.

This chain connects TRBV7-8 to TRBJ2-2, with TRBD2 identical over 10 bases. This CDR3 is built from 16 residues. V lost 4 bases, J lost 10 bases, and 12 bases stayed unmatched. Germline-derived CDR1 and CDR2 are SGHVS and FQNEAQ. For the CDR3, the DNA is TGTGCCAGCAGCTCCCGGCTAGCGGGAGTTAAAGCGGAGCTGTTTTTT. Protein: CASSSRLAGVKAELFF.

V is TRBV27 and J is TRBJ2-7; 11 bases map to TRBD2. The CDR3 runs 15 residues. V dropped 0 bases and J dropped 5; count of bases not matched to a gene: 3. Germline CDR1 reads MNHEY; CDR2 reads SMNVEV (reference sequence). The CDR3 DNA reads TGTGCCAGCAGTTTATCACTAGCGGGAGCCCACGAGCAGTACTTC. It encodes CASSLSLAGAHEQYF.